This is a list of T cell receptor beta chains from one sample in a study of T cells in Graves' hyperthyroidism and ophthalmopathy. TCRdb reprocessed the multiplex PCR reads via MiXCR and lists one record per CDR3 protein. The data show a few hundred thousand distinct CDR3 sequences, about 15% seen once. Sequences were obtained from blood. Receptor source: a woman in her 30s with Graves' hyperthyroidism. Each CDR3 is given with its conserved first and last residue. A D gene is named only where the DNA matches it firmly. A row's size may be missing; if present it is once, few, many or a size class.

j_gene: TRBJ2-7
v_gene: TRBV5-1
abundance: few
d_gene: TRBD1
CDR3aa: CASSNGQGAWEQYF
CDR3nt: TGCGCCAGCAGCAACGGACAGGGGGCTTGGGAGCAGTACTTC

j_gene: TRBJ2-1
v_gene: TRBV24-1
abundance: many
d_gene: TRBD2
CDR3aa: CATSDISGSSYNEQFF
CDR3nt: TGTGCCACCAGTGACATTAGCGGGAGCTCCTACAATGAGCAGTTCTTC

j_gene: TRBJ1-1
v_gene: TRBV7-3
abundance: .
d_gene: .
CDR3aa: CASSPGSRVNTEAFF
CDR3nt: TGTGCCAGCAGCCCAGGAAGTAGGGTAAACACTGAAGCTTTCTTT

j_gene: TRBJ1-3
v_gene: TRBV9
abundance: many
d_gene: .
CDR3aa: CASSRRRSQPGNTIYF
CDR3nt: TGTGCCAGCAGCCGTAGACGGAGTCAGCCAGGAAACACCATATATTTT

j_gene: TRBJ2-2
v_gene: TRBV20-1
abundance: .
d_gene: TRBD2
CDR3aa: CSARLFSGRAAGELLF
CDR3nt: TGCAGTGCTAGACTCTTTAGCGGGAGGGCCGCCGGGGAGCTGCTTTTT

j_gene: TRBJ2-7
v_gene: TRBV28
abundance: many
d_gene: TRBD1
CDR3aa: CASSHPRQGIYEQYF
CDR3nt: TGTGCCAGCAGTCATCCCAGACAGGGGATCTACGAGCAGTACTTC

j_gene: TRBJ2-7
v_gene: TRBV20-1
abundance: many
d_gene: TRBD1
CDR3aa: CSASTGGAYEQYF
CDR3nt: TGCAGTGCTAGTACAGGGGGCGCGTACGAGCAGTACTTC

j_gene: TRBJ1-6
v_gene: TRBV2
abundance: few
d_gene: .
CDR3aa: CASMIGRVETPLHF
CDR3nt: TGTGCCAGCATGATCGGCAGGGTCGAGACGCCCCTCCACTTT

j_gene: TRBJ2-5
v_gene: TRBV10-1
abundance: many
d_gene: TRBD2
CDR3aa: CASSESVGGAEQGETQYF
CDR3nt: TGCGCCAGCAGTGAGTCGGTCGGGGGGGCGGAGCAAGGAGAGACCCAGTACTTC

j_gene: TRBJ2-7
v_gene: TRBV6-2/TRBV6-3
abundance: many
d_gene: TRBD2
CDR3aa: CASSSTSGSSYEQYF
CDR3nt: TGTGCCAGCAGTTCGACTAGCGGGAGCTCCTACGAGCAGTACTTC

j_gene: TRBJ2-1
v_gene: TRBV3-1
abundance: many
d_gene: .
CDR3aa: CASSHGSYNEQFF
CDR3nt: TGTGCCAGCAGCCATGGCTCCTACAATGAGCAGTTCTTC

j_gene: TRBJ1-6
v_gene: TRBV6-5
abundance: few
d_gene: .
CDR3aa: CASSYGRPYNSPPHF
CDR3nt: TGTGCCAGCAGTTACGGGAGGCCCTATAATTCACCCCCCCACTTT

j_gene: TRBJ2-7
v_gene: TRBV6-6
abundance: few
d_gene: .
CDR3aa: CASSYSISGLTYEQYF
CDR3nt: TGTGCCAGCAGTTACTCGATTTCTGGACTAACCTACGAGCAGTACTTC

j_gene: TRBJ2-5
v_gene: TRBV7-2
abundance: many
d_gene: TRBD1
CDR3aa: CASSTNRDRGQKETQYF
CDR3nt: TGTGCCAGCAGCACAAACCGCGACAGGGGGCAAAAAGAGACCCAGTACTTC

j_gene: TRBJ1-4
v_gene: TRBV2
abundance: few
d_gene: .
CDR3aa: CASQQGTAATNEKLFF
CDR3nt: TGTGCCAGCCAGCAGGGGACCGCGGCAACTAATGAAAAACTGTTTTTT

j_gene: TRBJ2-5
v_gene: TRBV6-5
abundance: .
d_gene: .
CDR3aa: CASSYRVFKRETQYF
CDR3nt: TGTGCCAGCAGTTACAGGGTGTTTAAGCGGGAGACCCAGTACTTC

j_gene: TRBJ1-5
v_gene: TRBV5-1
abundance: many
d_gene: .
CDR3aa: CASSLVFDQPQHF
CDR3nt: TGCGCCAGCAGCTTGGTCTTCGATCAGCCCCAGCATTTT